This T cell receptor beta chain was recorded in a study of cytomegalovirus exposure and HLA in healthy donors. Turning to the study itself: Earlier sequencing of around 190 million T cells yielded around 100 million unique TCR beta sequences. Findings and limits, study-wide: In a later analysis, the majority of CMV-associated beta chains seemingly showed HLA restriction. With high specificity and sensitivity, the classifier reportedly diagnosed cytomegalovirus status. Data from an earlier analysis indicated that most TCR beta V segments were productive either about 87% or about 30% of the time.

The CDR3 totals 13 residues. Germline V gene sequence: CDR1 SGHDN, CDR2 FVKESK. About this clone itself: No antigen is known for it.

PCR employed 60 Vbeta and 13 Jbeta primers. The data were produced by immunoSEQ multiplex PCR, yet TCRdb's version contains in-frame clones alone and is incomplete. The table lists roughly 130,000 clones, roughly 80% of them singletons, with 10% to 12% in the top ten. The genes are TRBV14 and TRBJ2-5, with a tentative D call TRBD1 (6 bases). The better agreement between TRBJ2-7 and the DNA end casts doubt on the J call. Sample: PBMCs. This clonotype originated in a male donor in good health and CMV-seropositive. The CDR3 loop is CASSRTASYEQYF. The CDR3 DNA is TGTGCCAGCAGTCGGACAGCATCCTACGAGCAGTACTTC.